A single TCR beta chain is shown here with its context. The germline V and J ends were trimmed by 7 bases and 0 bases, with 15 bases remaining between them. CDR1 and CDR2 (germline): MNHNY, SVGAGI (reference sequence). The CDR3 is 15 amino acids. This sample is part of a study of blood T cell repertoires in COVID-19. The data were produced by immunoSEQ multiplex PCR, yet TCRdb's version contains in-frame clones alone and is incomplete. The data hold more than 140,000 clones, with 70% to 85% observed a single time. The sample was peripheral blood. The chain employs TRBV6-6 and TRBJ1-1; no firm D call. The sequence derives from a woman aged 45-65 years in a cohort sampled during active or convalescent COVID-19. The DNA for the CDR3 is TGTGCCAGCACAAGTGGCCCGAGGGTGAACACTGAAGCTTTCTTT. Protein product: CASTSGPRVNTEAFF.